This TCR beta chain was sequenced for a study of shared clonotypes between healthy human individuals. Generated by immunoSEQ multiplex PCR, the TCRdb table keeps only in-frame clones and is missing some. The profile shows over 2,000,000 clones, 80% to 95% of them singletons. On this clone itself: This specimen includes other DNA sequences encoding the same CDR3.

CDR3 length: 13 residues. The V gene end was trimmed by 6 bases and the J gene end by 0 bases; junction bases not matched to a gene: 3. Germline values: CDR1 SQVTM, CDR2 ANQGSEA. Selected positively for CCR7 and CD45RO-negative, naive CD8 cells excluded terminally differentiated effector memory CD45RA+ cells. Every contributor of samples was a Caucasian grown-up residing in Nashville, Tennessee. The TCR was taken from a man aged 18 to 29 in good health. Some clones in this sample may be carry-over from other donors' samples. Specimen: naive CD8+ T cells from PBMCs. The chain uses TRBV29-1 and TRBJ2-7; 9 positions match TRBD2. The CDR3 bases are TGCAGCGTAGCGGGAGGCCCCTCCTACGAGCAGTACTTC. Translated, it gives CSVAGGPSYEQYF.